This passage covers 21 T cell receptor beta chains from one sample sequenced in a study of cytomegalovirus exposure and HLA in healthy donors. TCRdb's copy holds only in-frame clones and misses some; the assay was immunoSEQ multiplex PCR. The sample has approximately 60,000 clones; 95% are singletons. Sequenced sample: PBMCs. All receptors come from a woman younger than 30 in good health and CMV-seropositive.

This clone is deemed medium-sized. This chain uses TRBV7-8 with TRBJ2-1, with 12 bases fitting TRBD2. The CDR3 is made up of 15 amino acids. V gave up 4 bases and J gave up 6 bases; unmatched junction bases: 4. Germline lookup yields CDR1 SGHVS and CDR2 FQNEAQ. DNA of the CDR3: TGTGCCAGCAGCTGGACTAGCGGGATTTCCAATGAGCAGTTCTTC. Translation gives CASSWTSGISNEQFF.

A note on this clone: This same CDR3 is encoded by further DNA sequences in the sample. This chain joins TRBV29-1 and TRBJ2-1; TRBD2 is a possible D gene (6 bases). Per the germline V gene, CDR1 is SQVTM and CDR2 is ANQGSEA. Trimming removed 2 bases at V and 5 bases at J, with 7 bases between. This CDR3 has 12 amino acids. The CDR3 loop is CSVERRDNEQFF. In nucleotides, the CDR3 is TGCAGCGTTGAAAGGAGGGACAATGAGCAGTTCTTC.

The chain couples TRBV28 to TRBJ1-2, with TRBD1 identical over 10 bases. Trimming cost V 3 bases and J 5 bases; bases outside gene matches: 6. Germline values: CDR1 MDHEN, CDR2 SYDVKM. The CDR3 sequence is 15 residues long. The CDR3: CASSFGQGGPYGYTF. CDR3 nucleotides: TGTGCCAGCAGTTTCGGACAGGGGGGACCTTATGGCTACACCTTC.

The V and J genes are TRBV11-2 and TRBJ1-5; D is uncertain. The CDR3 runs 14 residues. Trimming cost V 5 bases and J 4 bases, with 12 bases left between them. The germline gives CDR1 SGHAT, CDR2 FQNNGV. The CDR3 region has the DNA TGTGCCAGCAGCCCCGCTCCTACGAATCAGCCCCAGCATTTT. This codes for CASSPAPTNQPQHF.

Notes on this clone: Germline is not matched at one junction end, which may reflect a read error. The genes are TRBV19 and TRBJ1-2; tentative D call: TRBD1 (6 bases). The germline V gene encodes CDR1 LNHDA and CDR2 SQIVND (reference sequence). This CDR3 region has 20 residues. This chain's CDR3 is CASSIDRIGTRKTAKYGYTF. DNA for the CDR3: TGTGCCAGTAGTATAGATCGTATAGGGACAAGAAAAACGGCTAAGTATGGCTACACCTTC.

The rearrangement links TRBV28 to TRBJ2-1; D is possibly TRBD2 (7 bases). The germline gives CDR1 MDHEN, CDR2 SYDVKM. V lost 5 bases, J lost 4 bases, and 15 bases lay in between. The CDR3 runs to 15 residues. The CDR3 DNA reads TGTGCCAGCAGTCTCGGGGGGCTCGGATACAATGAGCAGTTCTTC. Its translation is CASSLGGLGYNEQFF.

The CDR3 sequence is CASSVSSGVYNEQFF. CDR3 coding DNA: TGTGCCAGCAGCGTCTCTAGCGGGGTTTACAATGAGCAGTTCTTC. The chain employs TRBV9 and TRBJ2-1; 9 bases agree with TRBD2. CDR3 size: 15 residues. Trimming removed 2 bases from V and 4 bases from J; junction bases left unmatched: 4. Germline V gene sequence: CDR1 SGDLS, CDR2 YYNGEE.

There are a few counts of this clone. The rearrangement uses TRBV7-8 and TRBJ1-4; TRBD1 matches at 8 bases. Trimming took 5 bases from V and 8 from J; bases not matched to a gene: 10. Germline CDR1 is SGHVS and CDR2 is FQNEAQ. The CDR3 length is 15 residues. CDR3 sequence reads: CASSRRTGRDEKLFF. DNA for the CDR3: TGTGCCAGCAGCCGCCGGACAGGGAGGGACGAAAAACTGTTTTTT.

This chain joins TRBV19 and TRBJ2-5; no definite D call. The length of the CDR3 is 13 residues. Trimming pared 5 bases from V and 5 bases from J, leaving 12 bases between. The V gene's germline CDR1 is LNHDA and CDR2 SQIVND (reference sequence). CDR3 sequence (DNA): TGTGCCAGTAGTCAAGAGTTACTGGAGACCCAGTACTTC. This gives the protein CASSQELLETQYF.

This clone has just one count. V usage is TRBV25-1 and J usage is TRBJ1-1; D not certain. Trimming pared 1 base from V and 5 bases from J, leaving 11 bases between. The V gene's germline CDR1 is MGHDK and CDR2 SYGVNS. The CDR3 runs 14 residues. CDR3 nucleotide sequence: TGTGCCAGCAGTGAATCTCGCCGAGGAACTGAAGCTTTCTTT. Translation: CASSESRRGTEAFF.

This clone was detected once. The rearrangement joins TRBV28 to TRBJ1-2; unclear D gene. Germline V CDR1 and CDR2: MDHEN, SYDVKM. The length of the CDR3 is 14 residues. The V and J ends lost 4 bases and 9 bases respectively, with 18 bases between them. The CDR3 nucleotides read TGTGCCAGCAGTTCAGGAAGTAAGGCCGGGAGCTACACCTTC. Its translation is CASSSGSKAGSYTF.

This chain connects TRBV19 to TRBJ1-2; 9 positions agree with TRBD1. Germline CDR1 LNHDA, CDR2 SQIVND (reference sequence). The V and J ends lost 4 bases and 8 bases, in that order; junction bases with no gene match: 5. The CDR3 extends over 13 amino acids. CDR3 region: CASSTLDRGGYTF. The CDR3 nucleotides read TGTGCCAGTAGTACCCTCGACAGGGGGGGCTACACCTTC.

This chain joins TRBV11-1 and TRBJ1-1, with TRBD1 as a possible D gene (5 bases). The CDR3 totals 14 residues. Trimming shortened V by 5 bases and J by 1 base, and 11 bases separated the two germline ends. Germline CDR1 reads SGHAT; CDR2 reads FQDESV (reference sequence). The CDR3 loop is CASSRSGGNTEAFF. The CDR3 DNA sequence: TGTGCCAGCAGCCGATCGGGGGGGAACACTGAAGCTTTCTTT. Full variable domain (outside the CDR3, taken from reference TRBV11-1 and TRBJ1-1): EAEVAQSPRYKITEKSQAVAFWCDPISGHATLYWYRQILGQGPELLVQFQDESVVDDSQLPKDRFSAERLKGVDSTLKIQPAELGDSAMYLCASSRSGGNTEAFFGQGTRLTVV.

In DNA, the CDR3 is TGTGCCAGCAGCTTGGAGGGGGCCCAGGGCAACTATGGCTACACCTTC. Translating it yields CASSLEGAQGNYGYTF. The chain carries TRBV5-4 and TRBJ1-2, with TRBD1 matching 7 bases. Per the germline V gene, CDR1 is SGHNT and CDR2 is YYREEE (reference sequence). V shed 0 bases and J 2 bases; nucleotides not matched to a gene: 7. CDR3 length equals 16 residues.

This clone was observed a few times. The chain carries TRBV28 and TRBJ2-7, with 8 bases lining up with TRBD1. With V trimmed by 3 bases and J by 6 bases, 7 bases remained unmatched. This CDR3 contains 14 residues. Germline CDR1 is MDHEN and CDR2 is SYDVKM. Here the CDR3 reads CASSFSQGALEQYF. Here the CDR3 DNA reads TGTGCCAGCAGTTTTAGTCAGGGGGCCCTCGAGCAGTACTTC.

The chain is built from TRBV2 and TRBJ1-6; 7 nucleotides line up with TRBD1. V shed 4 bases, J shed 9 bases, and the junction held 9 bases outside the gene matches. Germline CDR1 is SNHLY and CDR2 is FYNNEI. There are 15 residues in the CDR3. In DNA form, the CDR3 reads TGTGCCAGCAGTGTAACAGGGGTGATTGGTTCACCCCTCCACTTT. Its translation: CASSVTGVIGSPLHF.

This chain connects TRBV2 to TRBJ2-7; no firm D call. The V end lost 2 bases, the J end lost 0 bases, and 5 bases lay between the germline ends. The CDR3 runs to 13 residues. Germline V gene lookup returns CDR1 SNHLY and CDR2 FYNNEI. CDR3 in DNA: TGTGCCAGCAGTGAAAACGGCTCCTACGAGCAGTACTTC. Amino acids: CASSENGSYEQYF.

The rearrangement links TRBV28 to TRBJ1-4, with 8 nucleotides matching TRBD1. Looked up from germline, CDR1 is MDHEN and CDR2 is SYDVKM. The V segment lost 5 bases and the J segment 8 bases; nucleotides outside the gene matches: 7. The CDR3 sequence is 14 residues long. The CDR3 reads CASSRQGAREKLFF. The CDR3 bases are TGTGCCAGCAGTCGTCAGGGGGCTCGGGAAAAACTGTTTTTT.

The chain recombines TRBV7-3 with TRBJ2-3; 8 bases line up with TRBD2. Germline assignment: CDR1 SGHTA and CDR2 FQGTGA. The CDR3 runs to 14 residues. V lost 1 base, J lost 5 bases, and 2 bases stayed unmatched. This CDR3 is CASSLSGGKDTQYF. The CDR3 DNA reads TGTGCCAGCAGCTTAAGCGGGGGGAAAGATACGCAGTATTTT.

This chain joins TRBV19 and TRBJ1-3, with no clear D. Trimming took 2 bases from V and 4 from J, leaving 15 bases between them. The germline V gene encodes CDR1 LNHDA and CDR2 SQIVND (reference sequence). The CDR3 runs 16 residues. CDR3 amino acids: CASSISSAADGNTIYF. In nucleotides, the CDR3 is TGTGCCAGTAGTATATCTTCGGCAGCGGACGGAAACACCATATATTTT. The full variable domain, in which reference TRBV19 and TRBJ1-3 provide the parts outside the CDR3, is DGGITQSPKYLFRKEGQNVTLSCEQNLNHDAMYWYRQDPGQGLRLIYYSQIVNDFQKGDIAEGYSVSREKKESFPLTVTSAQKNPTAFYLCASSISSAADGNTIYFGEGSWLTVV.

The chain links TRBV2 to TRBJ1-3; D is possibly TRBD1 (5 bases). Trimming cost V 3 bases and J 0 bases, with 12 bases left between them. The CDR3 contains 16 residues. Germline V gives CDR1 SNHLY, CDR2 FYNNEI. CDR3 sequence: CASSDGHLSSGNTIYF. CDR3 nucleotide sequence: TGTGCCAGCAGTGACGGACATCTGTCCTCTGGAAACACCATATATTTT.